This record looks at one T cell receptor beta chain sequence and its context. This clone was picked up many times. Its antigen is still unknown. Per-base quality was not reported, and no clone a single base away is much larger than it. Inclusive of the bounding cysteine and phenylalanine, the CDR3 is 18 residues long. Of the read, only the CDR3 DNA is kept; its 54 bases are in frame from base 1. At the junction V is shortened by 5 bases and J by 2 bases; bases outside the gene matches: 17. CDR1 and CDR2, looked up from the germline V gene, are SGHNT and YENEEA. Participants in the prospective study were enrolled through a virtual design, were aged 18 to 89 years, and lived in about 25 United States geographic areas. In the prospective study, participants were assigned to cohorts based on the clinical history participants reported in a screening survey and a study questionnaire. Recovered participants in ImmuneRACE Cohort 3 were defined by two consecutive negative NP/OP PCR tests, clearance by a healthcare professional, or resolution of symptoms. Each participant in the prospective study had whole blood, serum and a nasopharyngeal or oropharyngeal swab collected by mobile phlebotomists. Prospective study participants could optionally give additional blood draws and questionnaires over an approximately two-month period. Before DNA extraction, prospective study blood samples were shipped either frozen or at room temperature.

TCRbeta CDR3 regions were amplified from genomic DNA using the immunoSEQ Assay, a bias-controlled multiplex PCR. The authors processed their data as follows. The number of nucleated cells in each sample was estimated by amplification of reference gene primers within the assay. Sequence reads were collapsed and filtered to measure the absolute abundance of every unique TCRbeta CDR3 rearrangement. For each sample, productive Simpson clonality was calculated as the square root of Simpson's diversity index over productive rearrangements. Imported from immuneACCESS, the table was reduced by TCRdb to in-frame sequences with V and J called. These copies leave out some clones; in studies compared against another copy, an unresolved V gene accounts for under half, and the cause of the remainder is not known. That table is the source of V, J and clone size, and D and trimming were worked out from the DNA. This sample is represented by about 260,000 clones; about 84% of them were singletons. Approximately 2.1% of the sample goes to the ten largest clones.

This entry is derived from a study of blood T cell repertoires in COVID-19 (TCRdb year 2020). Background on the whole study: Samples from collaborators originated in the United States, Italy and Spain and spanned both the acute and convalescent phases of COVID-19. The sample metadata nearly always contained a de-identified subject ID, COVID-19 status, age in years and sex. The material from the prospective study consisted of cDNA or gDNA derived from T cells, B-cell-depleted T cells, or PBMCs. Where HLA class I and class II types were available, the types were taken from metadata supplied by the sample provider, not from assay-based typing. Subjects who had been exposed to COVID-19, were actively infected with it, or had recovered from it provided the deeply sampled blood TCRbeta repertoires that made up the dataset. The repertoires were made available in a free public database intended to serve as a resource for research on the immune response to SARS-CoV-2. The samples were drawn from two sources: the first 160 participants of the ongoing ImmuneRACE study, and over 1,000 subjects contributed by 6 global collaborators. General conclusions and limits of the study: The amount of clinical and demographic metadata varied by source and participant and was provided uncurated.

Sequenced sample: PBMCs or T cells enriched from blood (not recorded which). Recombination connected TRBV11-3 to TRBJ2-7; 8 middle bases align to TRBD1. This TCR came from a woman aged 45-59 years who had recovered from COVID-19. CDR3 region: CASSLEDRVTTFTYEQYF. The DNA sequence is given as TGTGCCAGCAGCCTGGAGGACAGGGTCACCACATTTACCTACGAGCAGTACTTC.